This T cell receptor beta chain emerged from a study of blood T cell repertoires in COVID-19. Method: immunoSEQ multiplex PCR; TCRdb's copy keeps in-frame clones and lacks some. The sample has approximately 200,000 clones, approximately 84% seen once. CDR3 length: 16 amino acids. Trimming removed 4 bases at V and 2 bases at J, with 17 bases between. Germline loops: CDR1 SGHNT, CDR2 YYREEE (reference sequence). This chain joins TRBV5-4 and TRBJ2-3, with a possible D match to TRBD1 (6 bases). The material sequenced was peripheral blood. This sequence was found in a man aged 40-50 years with acute or convalescent COVID-19. The CDR3 DNA reads TGTGCCAGCAGCCCTGGTGTGGGGGCCCTCACAGATACGCAGTATTTT. Translated, it gives CASSPGVGALTDTQYF.